The 23 T cell receptor beta chains listed next were all sequenced from one sample in a study of CD8 T cells in Susac syndrome. Random hexamers were used to reverse transcribe roughly 0.45 to 1 ug of RNA. One entry per CDR3 protein results from TCRdb running MiXCR on the immunoSEQ multiplex PCR reads. Seen here are about 180,000 distinct CDR3 sequences, approximately 94% observed once, and the top ten hold 0.1% to 0.12%. Sequencing input: CD4+ T cells from PBMCs. The receptors derive from a human donor with Susac syndrome.

V usage is TRBV12-3 or TRBV12-4 and J usage is TRBJ1-4; no clear D gene. V lost 3 bases and J lost 10, with 12 bases in between. This CDR3 is 13 amino acids long. CDR3 region: CASSFTGMGKLFF. CDR3 nucleotides: TGTGCCAGCAGTTTTACGGGAATGGGAAAACTGTTTTTT.

The sample holds a few counts of this clonotype. This CDR3 is CASSLGGQLNQPQHF. The CDR3 DNA follows: TGCGCCAGCAGCTTGGGGGGCCAGCTCAATCAGCCCCAGCATTTT. The chain carries TRBV5-1 and TRBJ1-5; maybe TRBD1 (5 bases). This CDR3 is built from 15 residues. Trimming removed 0 bases at V and 3 bases at J, with 10 bases between. Germline V CDR1 and CDR2: SGHRS, YFSETQ.

CDR3 coding DNA: TGTGCCAGCAGCCCGAGGGCTCTACCAACAGATACGCAGTATTTT. Protein product: CASSPRALPTDTQYF. The chain joins TRBV3-1 to TRBJ2-3, with D maybe TRBD2 (5 bases). The CDR3 loop spans 15 amino acids. Trimming stripped 4 bases from V and 3 bases from J, with 14 bases between. Per germline, CDR1 LGHDT and CDR2 YNNKEL (reference sequence).

The V gene is TRBV20-1, the J gene TRBJ2-5; D possibly matches TRBD1 or TRBD2 (5 bases each). The CDR3 sequence is 13 residues long. Trimming left V 3 bases short and J 5 bases short, with 13 bases between. The germline V gene has CDR1 DFQATT and CDR2 SNEGSKA (reference sequence). The CDR3 here is CSASGGTSETQYF. The CDR3 DNA sequence: TGCAGTGCTAGTGGGGGTACCTCCGAGACCCAGTACTTC.

This clonotype was recorded only once. The chain links TRBV19 to TRBJ1-5, with unresolved D. V gave up 6 bases and J gave up 3 bases, with 9 bases separating them. Germline V gene lookup returns CDR1 LNHDA and CDR2 SQIVND (reference sequence). This CDR3 has 13 amino acids. CDR3 region: CASSRDLNQPQHF. The DNA for the CDR3 is TGTGCCAGTAGCCGGGATCTCAATCAGCCCCAGCATTTT. Drawing the rest from reference TRBV19 and TRBJ1-5, the complete variable domain is DGGITQSPKYLFRKEGQNVTLSCEQNLNHDAMYWYRQDPGQGLRLIYYSQIVNDFQKGDIAEGYSVSREKKESFPLTVTSAQKNPTAFYLCASSRDLNQPQHFGDGTRLSIL.

V and J are TRBV20-1 and TRBJ1-5, with D maybe TRBD1 (5 bases). Germline V lookup: CDR1 DFQATT, CDR2 SNEGSKA (reference sequence). The CDR3 totals 16 residues. Trimming shortened V by 0 bases and J by 0 bases, and 12 bases separated the two germline ends. This chain's CDR3 is CSARDQGAYSNQPQHF. The CDR3 DNA is TGCAGTGCTAGAGACCAGGGAGCCTATAGCAATCAGCCCCAGCATTTT.

This sequence joins TRBV13 and TRBJ2-7; 9 bases fit TRBD1. CDR1 PRHDT and CDR2 FYEKMQ come from the germline V gene (reference sequence). Trimming took 5 bases from V and 6 from J; bases not matched to a gene: 11. The CDR3 sequence is 15 residues long. The CDR3 protein is CASSPAAGTGTEQYF. The CDR3 DNA is TGTGCCAGCAGCCCTGCGGCGGGGACAGGGACCGAGCAGTACTTC. Looking up the rest from reference TRBV13 and TRBJ2-7 gives the full variable domain: AAGVIQSPRHLIKEKRETATLKCYPIPRHDTVYWYQQGPGQDPQFLISFYEKMQSDKGSIPDRFSAQQFSDYHSELNMSSLELGDSALYFCASSPAAGTGTEQYFGPGTRLTVT.

The rearrangement joins TRBV6-5 to TRBJ2-4; 8 bases map to TRBD2. The CDR3 loop spans 15 amino acids. With V trimmed by 4 bases and J by 0 bases, 2 bases remained unmatched. CDR1 MNHEY and CDR2 SVGAGI come from the germline V gene. DNA of the CDR3: TGTGCCAGCAGTTTGACTAGCGCAGCCAAAAACATTCAGTACTTC. It encodes CASSLTSAAKNIQYF.

The V and J genes are TRBV4-3 and TRBJ1-1; maybe TRBD1 (6 bases). CDR3 size: 13 residues. Germline values: CDR1 LGHNA, CDR2 YSLEER. V lost 0 bases to trimming and J lost 10 bases, with 12 bases between them. CDR3 loop: CASSQEQGIRAFF. CDR3 nucleotides: TGCGCCAGCAGCCAAGAACAGGGAATTAGAGCTTTCTTT.

The chain uses TRBV5-4 and TRBJ2-1; 7 bases map to TRBD2. The trim removed 3 bases at V and 4 bases at J, leaving 7 bases unmatched. Germline CDR1 SGHNT, CDR2 YYREEE (reference sequence). The CDR3 runs to 15 residues. The CDR3 loop reads CASSSNSGGYNEQFF. The CDR3 region has the DNA TGTGCCAGCAGCTCAAACTCCGGGGGGTACAATGAGCAGTTCTTC.

This clonotype was observed once. The CDR3 sequence: CATSRDMGGYEQYF. The CDR3 DNA is TGTGCCACCAGCAGAGATATGGGCGGATACGAGCAGTACTTC. The rearrangement uses TRBV15 and TRBJ2-7; D is uncertain. The CDR3 spans 14 residues. Trimming cost V 0 bases and J 4 bases, with 10 bases left between them. Germline V gene sequence: CDR1 LNHNV, CDR2 YYDKDF (reference sequence).

The chain carries TRBV20-1 and TRBJ2-7, with TRBD2 matching 7 bases. After removal of 0 bases from V and 1 base from J, the junction contained 6 bases not matched to a gene. The V gene's germline CDR1 is DFQATT and CDR2 SNEGSKA (reference sequence). The CDR3 spans 15 residues. CDR3 in DNA: TGCAGTGCTAGAGATTTGAGCGGGGCTTCCTACGAGCAGTACTTC. As protein: CSARDLSGASYEQYF.

V and J are TRBV5-1 and TRBJ2-7; 9 nucleotides line up with TRBD1. The germline gives CDR1 SGHRS, CDR2 YFSETQ. V lost 4 bases to trimming and J lost 7 bases; unmatched junction nucleotides: 9. The CDR3 runs 14 residues. The chain's CDR3 is CASSSGQGTGEQYF. The CDR3 DNA is TGCGCCAGCAGCAGCGGACAGGGGACGGGGGAGCAGTACTTC.

This chain links TRBV12-3 or TRBV12-4 with TRBJ1-2; D possibly corresponds to TRBD1 (5 bases). CDR3 length: 14 amino acids. Trimming took off 6 bases at V and 10 bases at J, with 21 bases between the two ends. The CDR3 here is CASRDGTQGSDYTF. The CDR3 DNA reads as TGTGCCAGCAGAGATGGGACCCAGGGATCTGACTACACCTTC.

The chain links TRBV10-3 to TRBJ1-6; D ambiguous. Germline values: CDR1 ENHRY, CDR2 SYGVKD. This CDR3 contains 14 residues. V was pared by 4 bases and J by 10 bases, with 14 bases between. CDR3 DNA sequence: TGTGCCATCAGTGCTTCAGGTTCCCTATCACCCCTCCACTTT. Translation: CAISASGSLSPLHF.

This chain connects TRBV15 to TRBJ1-2; possible D gene TRBD1, 5 bases. V lost 0 bases to trimming and J lost 6 bases, with 17 bases between them. The length of the CDR3 is 16 residues. Germline CDR1 LNHNV, CDR2 YYDKDF (reference sequence). Here the CDR3 reads CATSRDPRRGGNGYTF. The CDR3 DNA is TGTGCCACCAGCAGAGATCCGCGGCGGGGGGGGAATGGCTACACCTTC.

The chain recombines TRBV12-3 or TRBV12-4 with TRBJ2-3; 9 bases align to TRBD2. J was trimmed by 3 bases and V by 7 bases; bases with no gene match: 5. The CDR3 spans 14 residues. CDR3 sequence reads: CASTGAGGTDTQYF. DNA of the CDR3: TGTGCCAGCACTGGAGCGGGGGGTACAGATACGCAGTATTTT.

The rearrangement links TRBV29-1 to TRBJ1-2; 8 nucleotides line up with TRBD1. Germline V gene data show CDR1 as SQVTM and CDR2 as ANQGSEA. The CDR3 runs 15 residues. Trimming cost V 6 bases and J 10 bases; bases outside gene matches: 19. The DNA for the CDR3 is TGCAGCGTGGGGGGCCCATTTGGACAGGGTGGATCCTACACCTTC. It is translated as CSVGGPFGQGGSYTF.

This chain connects TRBV11-2 to TRBJ2-5; possibly TRBD1 or TRBD2 for D (5 bases each). The CDR3 runs to 14 residues. V lost 5 bases to trimming and J lost 7 bases, with 17 bases between them. Germline CDR1 reads SGHAT; CDR2 reads FQNNGV. The CDR3 DNA follows: TGTGCCAGCAGCACTGAAGGGACCTTGGGGACCCAGTACTTC. Its protein product is CASSTEGTLGTQYF. The entire variable domain, with the rest obtained from reference TRBV11-2 and TRBJ2-5, is as follows: EAGVAQSPRYKIIEKRQSVAFWCNPISGHATLYWYQQILGQGPKLLIQFQNNGVVDDSQLPKDRFSAERLKGVDSTLKIQPAKLEDSAVYLCASSTEGTLGTQYFGPGTRLLVL.

This sequence joins TRBV6-1 and TRBJ2-2; D ambiguous. Trimming shortened V by 4 bases and J by 5 bases, and 8 bases separated the two germline ends. In germline, CDR1 is MNHNS, CDR2 SASEGT. The CDR3 has 13 residues. The CDR3 region is CASSVDLTGELFF. Written as DNA, the CDR3 is TGTGCCAGCAGTGTCGACTTGACCGGGGAGCTGTTTTTT.

The J gene is TRBJ2-7, the V gene TRBV7-2, with D hard to call. CDR1 and CDR2 (germline): SGHTA, FQGNSA. Trimming cost V 5 bases and J 7 bases, with 12 bases left between them. The CDR3 totals 12 residues. The CDR3 DNA sequence: TGTGCCAGCAGCCGCGTGGGGATGGAGCAGTACTTC. The encoded protein is CASSRVGMEQYF.

The chain employs TRBV29-1 and TRBJ1-2; D remains ambiguous. Germline lookup yields CDR1 SQVTM and CDR2 ANQGSEA. The CDR3 runs to 13 residues. The V gene lost 3 bases and the J gene lost 4 bases, with 12 bases spanning the gap. The CDR3 region is CSVDMNVGYGYTF. CDR3 bases: TGCAGCGTTGATATGAACGTAGGCTATGGCTACACCTTC.

This chain links TRBV3-1 with TRBJ2-5; 7 positions match TRBD2. Germline CDR1 LGHDT, CDR2 YNNKEL (reference sequence). The V segment lost 3 bases and the J segment 2 bases; nucleotides outside the gene matches: 0. The CDR3 extends over 13 amino acids. CDR3 protein: CASSQGLQETQYF. The CDR3 DNA reads TGTGCCAGCAGCCAGGGACTACAAGAGACCCAGTACTTC.